This T cell receptor (beta chain) was documented in a study of cytomegalovirus exposure and HLA in healthy donors. Study-wide background: Both the 120 or so validation repertoires and the approximately 640 first-cohort repertoires used the same platform, as reported by a later analysis. General study findings and limits: Three CMV-associated chains proved CMV antigen-specific in vitro. A later analysis found first-cohort TCR clusters tended to co-occur in the approximately 120 validation repertoires.

The validation cohort, a group of around 130 subjects, included the donors and was separate from the roughly 670-subject first cohort. There are 13 residues in the CDR3. The J segment lost 3 bases and the V segment lost 6 bases, leaving 3 bases of the junction unmatched. The germline V gene has CDR1 MDHEN and CDR2 SYDVKM. Method: immunoSEQ multiplex PCR; TCRdb's copy keeps in-frame clones and lacks some. This table has tens of thousands of clones, less than 85% appearing once. Regarding this clone: What it binds is unknown.

What was sequenced was PBMCs. The chain uses TRBV28 and TRBJ2-5; TRBD2 matches 8 bases. The sequence came from a man between 18 and 29 years old in good health and CMV-seropositive. The CDR3 loop is CASRGSGKETQYF. The CDR3 DNA follows: TGTGCCAGCAGGGGTAGCGGGAAAGAGACCCAGTACTTC. The full variable domain, its missing parts supplied by reference TRBV28 and TRBJ2-5, is DVKVTQSSRYLVKRTGEKVFLECVQDMDHENMFWYRQDPGLGLRLIYFSYDVKMKEKGDIPEGYSVSREKKERFSLILESASTNQTSMYLCASRGSGKETQYFGPGTRLLVL.